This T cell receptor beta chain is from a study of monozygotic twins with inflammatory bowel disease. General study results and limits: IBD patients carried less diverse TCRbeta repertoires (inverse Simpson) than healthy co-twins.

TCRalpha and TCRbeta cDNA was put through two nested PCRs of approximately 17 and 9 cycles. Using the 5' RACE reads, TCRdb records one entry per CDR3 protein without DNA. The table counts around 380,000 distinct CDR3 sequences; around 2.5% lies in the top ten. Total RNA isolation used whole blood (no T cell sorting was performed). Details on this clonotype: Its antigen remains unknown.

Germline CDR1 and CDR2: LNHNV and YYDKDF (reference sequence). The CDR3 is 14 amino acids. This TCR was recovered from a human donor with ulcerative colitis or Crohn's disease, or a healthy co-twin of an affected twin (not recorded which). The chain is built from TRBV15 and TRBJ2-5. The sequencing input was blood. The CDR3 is CATSRDDRKETQYF.